This record covers a single T cell receptor beta chain. As yet, its antigen is unknown. The CDR3 is made up of 15 amino acids. The germline V gene encodes CDR1 SGHNT and CDR2 YYREEE (reference sequence). V shed 4 bases, J shed 4 bases, and the junction held 2 bases outside the gene matches. Primers for the PCR totalled 60 Vbeta and 13 Jbeta. Method: immunoSEQ multiplex PCR; TCRdb's copy keeps in-frame clones and lacks some. This sample has approximately 99,000 clones, with roughly 73% found just once. The sample is drawn from a study of cytomegalovirus exposure and HLA in healthy donors. Study summary: Earlier, roughly 120 million unique TCR beta sequences were recovered from approximately 180 million T cells by an analysis.

Findings and caveats of the study: Because they were indistinguishable, some V segments, including TRBV6-2 and TRBV6-3, were excluded. Cytomegalovirus association was listed for approximately 150 TCR beta chains. Researchers reported in a later analysis that a missense DCLRE1C variant was tied to TCR beta V- and J-gene trimming.

The source material was PBMCs. The V and J genes are TRBV5-4 and TRBJ2-7, with 16 nucleotides matching TRBD2. The origin of this receptor is a man aged 40-49 years in good health and CMV-seronegative. The CDR3 DNA follows: TGTGCCAGCAGCGCGGGACTAGCGGGGGGGTACGAGCAGTACTTC. Amino acids: CASSAGLAGGYEQYF.